These 32 T cell receptor beta chains originate from one sample sequenced in a study of beta chain features in type 1 diabetes. As every portion of the isolated RNA was reverse transcribed, the sequencing read expressed TCRB transcripts. The data were produced by immunoSEQ multiplex PCR, yet TCRdb's version contains in-frame clones alone and is incomplete. This sample has approximately 140,000 clones; about a tenth occur once, and the top ten carry around 0.65%. The source material was central memory CD4+ T cells from blood. These receptor sequences come from a woman aged 40 to 55 in good health.

The rearrangement uses TRBV5-1 and TRBJ2-3; 12 positions agree with TRBD1. J lost 4 bases, V lost 5 bases, and 8 bases had no gene match. The germline V gene encodes CDR1 SGHRS and CDR2 YFSETQ. CDR3 size: 16 residues. CDR3 DNA: TGCGCCAGCAGAATGGGACAGGGGGCGTCGGCAGATACGCAGTATTTT. Translating it yields CASRMGQGASADTQYF.

This chain uses TRBV28 with TRBJ1-1; D not resolved. This CDR3 region has 14 residues. With 3 bases removed from V and 0 bases from J, the gap between germline ends came to 8 bases. From germline, CDR1 is MDHEN and CDR2 SYDVKM. CDR3 sequence: CASSFGGMNTEAFF. In nucleotides, the CDR3 is TGTGCCAGCAGTTTCGGAGGGATGAACACTGAAGCTTTCTTT.

Concerning this clone: One base away lies a much larger clone, so this may be a sequencing read error. This chain links TRBV2 with TRBJ2-7; TRBD1 matches 10 bases. CDR1 is SNHLY and CDR2 is FYNNEI in the germline V gene. The CDR3 totals 13 residues. The trim removed 6 bases at V and 2 bases at J, leaving 1 base unmatched. The CDR3 DNA is TGTGCCAGCAGGGGGACAGGGGCCTACGAGCAGTACTTC. This gives the protein CASRGTGAYEQYF.

V usage is TRBV7-2 and J usage is TRBJ2-1; TRBD2 is a possible D gene (6 bases). The CDR3 extends over 17 amino acids. Germline loops: CDR1 SGHTA, CDR2 FQGNSA. V dropped 0 bases and J dropped 6 bases, with 18 bases sitting between them. The CDR3 coding sequence is TGTGCCAGCAGCTTAGCGAAATCCAGCGGGCCCAGCAATGAGCAGTTCTTC. Protein product: CASSLAKSSGPSNEQFF.

V is TRBV6-6 and J is TRBJ2-7; 10 nucleotides line up with TRBD2. The CDR3 runs 14 residues. J was trimmed by 0 bases and V by 8 bases; bases with no gene match: 4. The germline V gene has CDR1 MNHNY and CDR2 SVGAGI (reference sequence). For the CDR3, the DNA is TGTGCCAGCTCTAGCGGGGGTAACTCCTACGAGCAGTACTTC. It yields the protein CASSSGGNSYEQYF.

About this clone: At one end, the junction sequence differs from germline, possibly due to a read error. This same CDR3 is encoded by further DNA sequences in the sample. The chain couples TRBV13 to TRBJ1-5; 10 bases align to TRBD1. The germline gives CDR1 PRHDT, CDR2 FYEKMQ (reference sequence). The CDR3 contains 14 residues. The CDR3 sequence is CASSLGQGDQPQHF. In DNA form, the CDR3 reads TGTGCCAGCAGCCTAGGACAGGGGGATCAGCCCCAGCATTTT.

The J gene is TRBJ1-1, the V gene TRBV10-3; 7 bases agree with TRBD1. This CDR3 spans 14 amino acids. The germline CDR1 and CDR2 sequences are ENHRY and SYGVKD. The trim removed 4 bases at V and 9 bases at J, leaving 11 bases unmatched. The CDR3 coding sequence is TGTGCCATCAGTGGACAGACAGGGATTGGAAAAGCTTTCTTT. Its translation is CAISGQTGIGKAFF.

The chain has TRBV19 and TRBJ2-7, with no clear D. Trimming stripped 4 bases from V and 0 bases from J, with 13 bases between. The CDR3 covers 15 residues. The V gene's germline CDR1 is LNHDA and CDR2 SQIVND (reference sequence). The CDR3 nucleotides are TGTGCCAGTAGTAACCAAGCGATGAGCTCCTACGAGCAGTACTTC. Translating gives CASSNQAMSSYEQYF.

The sample holds a few counts of this clone. The sample holds other DNA sequences that translate to the same CDR3. The rearrangement joins TRBV7-9 to TRBJ2-5; 15 bases agree with TRBD2. Germline CDR1 and CDR2: SEHNR and FQNEAQ (reference sequence). V trimming: 5 bases; J trimming: 5 bases; junction bases outside the gene matches: 6. The CDR3 has 16 amino acids. CDR3 DNA: TGTGCCAGCAGCGGGACTAGCGGGGGGCCTCAGGAGACCCAGTACTTC. Translation: CASSGTSGGPQETQYF.

The rearrangement joins TRBV7-2 to TRBJ2-5; TRBD2 matches 8 bases. The germline V gene has CDR1 SGHTA and CDR2 FQGNSA. The V gene end was trimmed by 10 bases and the J gene end by 2 bases; junction bases not matched to a gene: 6. CDR3 length equals 13 residues. CDR3 DNA sequence: TGTGCCACGGCGGCGGGGGGTCAAGAGACCCAGTACTTC. Protein sequence: CATAAGGQETQYF.

Only a few counts were recorded for this clone. V and J are TRBV6-5 and TRBJ2-3; D is possibly TRBD2 (6 bases). CDR3 length: 15 amino acids. The V end was cut by 5 bases, the J end by 4 bases, with 16 bases between. Germline assignment: CDR1 MNHEY and CDR2 SVGAGI. CDR3 nucleotides: TGTGCCAGCAGTAGACCTAGCGTTGAGGCAGATACGCAGTATTTT. Amino acids: CASSRPSVEADTQYF.

There are a few counts of this clone. The chain is built from TRBV6-1 and TRBJ2-5; D is uncertain. CDR3 length: 14 residues. V was cut by 1 base and J by 2 bases, with 8 bases left in between. Germline V gene sequence: CDR1 MNHNS, CDR2 SASEGT. The CDR3 DNA is TGTGCCAGCAGTGAAGGCGGTGGACAAGAGACCCAGTACTTC. Its translation is CASSEGGGQETQYF.

This clone was counted ten times or more. The chain combines TRBV7-9 with TRBJ2-5; D uncertain. The CDR3 covers 12 residues. V lost 6 bases, J lost 7 bases, and 12 bases lay in between. Germline-derived CDR1 and CDR2 are SEHNR and FQNEAQ (reference sequence). Here the CDR3 reads CASSLVWWTQYF. The CDR3, as DNA: TGTGCCAGCAGTCTAGTTTGGTGGACCCAGTACTTC.

This clone was recorded many times. The rearrangement joins TRBV7-2 to TRBJ2-3, with D possibly matching TRBD2 (6 bases). Per the germline V gene, CDR1 is SGHTA and CDR2 is FQGNSA. V was cut by 1 base and J by 8 bases, with 16 bases left in between. The CDR3 runs to 15 residues. CDR3 region: CASSLDGRVGGTQYF. Here the CDR3 DNA reads TGTGCCAGCAGCTTAGACGGACGGGTCGGGGGTACGCAGTATTTT.

This clone was picked up many times. The rearrangement joins TRBV13 to TRBJ2-7; 7 bases match TRBD1. This CDR3 comprises 13 residues. With V trimmed by 2 bases and J by 2 bases, 0 bases remained unmatched. Germline CDR1 and CDR2: PRHDT and FYEKMQ (reference sequence). The CDR3 loop is CASSLQGAYEQYF. As DNA, the CDR3 is TGTGCCAGCAGCTTACAGGGGGCCTACGAGCAGTACTTC.

The chain is built from TRBV11-2 and TRBJ2-7; D is uncertain. The CDR3 consists of 12 residues. The germline gives CDR1 SGHAT, CDR2 FQNNGV. Trimming shortened V by 5 bases and J by 4 bases, and 9 bases separated the two germline ends. The CDR3 nucleotides are TGTGCCAGCAGCCTGGCACAGTACGAGCAGTACTTC. It yields the protein CASSLAQYEQYF.

V gene TRBV21-1 combines with J gene TRBJ1-1. TRBV21-1 is a listed pseudogene. CDR3 size: 14 residues. The CDR3 bases are TGTGCCAGCAGCAAAGAGAGCGGGAACACTGAAGCTTTCTTT. Its protein is CASSKESGNTEAFF.

This clone has a handful of counts. V and J are TRBV4-3 and TRBJ1-2; D might be TRBD1 (6 bases). This CDR3 has 13 residues. In germline, CDR1 is LGHNA, CDR2 YSLEER. Trimming removed 5 bases at V and 7 bases at J, with 14 bases between. DNA of the CDR3: TGCGCCAGCAGCTACCGGACAGACGGTGGCTACACCTTC. It yields the protein CASSYRTDGGYTF.

This clone was detected many times. This chain links TRBV7-9 with TRBJ2-7; no definite D call. The CDR3 is made up of 13 amino acids. In germline, CDR1 is SEHNR, CDR2 FQNEAQ (reference sequence). With 4 bases removed from V and 0 bases from J, the gap between germline ends came to 7 bases. The CDR3 DNA follows: TGTGCCAGCAGCTCTCCGAGCTCCTACGAGCAGTACTTC. Translation: CASSSPSSYEQYF.

This clone has more than one count but fewer than ten. The gene calls are TRBV23-1 and TRBJ1-5; no clear D. TRBV23-1 qualifies as an ORF whose function is uncertain. The CDR3 totals 14 residues. Between the trimmed V and J ends, which lost 4 bases and 3 bases, there was a span of 10 bases. The CDR3 loop is CASSPGRDNQPQHF. The DNA of the CDR3 is TGCGCCAGCAGTCCTGGGAGGGACAATCAGCCCCAGCATTTT.

The chain carries TRBV10-3 and TRBJ2-2, with 12 positions matching TRBD2. The germline gives CDR1 ENHRY, CDR2 SYGVKD. This CDR3 has 16 amino acids. V lost 8 bases and J lost 2; bases outside the gene matches: 6. The CDR3 protein is CAIAGLAGENTGELFF. The CDR3 nucleotides are TGTGCCATCGCGGGACTAGCGGGTGAAAACACCGGGGAGCTGTTTTTT.

The CDR3 here is CASRPGTRGSSPLHF. In nucleotides, the CDR3 is TGTGCCAGCCGTCCTGGGACAAGGGGTAGCTCACCCCTCCACTTT. The V and J genes are TRBV6-6 and TRBJ1-6, with D possibly TRBD1 on 6 matching bases. The CDR3 is 15 amino acids. Germline values: CDR1 MNHNY, CDR2 SVGAGI (reference sequence). The ends were cut back, 8 bases at V and 10 bases at J, with 21 bases in the middle.

The V and J genes are TRBV4-1 and TRBJ1-1; no clear D gene. The V end lost 2 bases, the J end lost 3 bases, and 10 bases lay between the germline ends. This CDR3 is 14 amino acids long. In germline, CDR1 is MGHRA, CDR2 YSYEKL. The CDR3 region is CASSQRPEDTEAFF. Written as DNA, the CDR3 is TGCGCCAGCAGCCAACGGCCGGAGGACACTGAAGCTTTCTTT.

The rearrangement links TRBV5-1 to TRBJ1-2; D is undetermined. The CDR3 consists of 11 residues. V lost 7 bases, J lost 4 bases, and 8 bases lay in between. CDR1 and CDR2 (germline): SGHRS, YFSETQ. This CDR3 reads CASGTAYGYTF. The CDR3 bases are TGCGCCAGCGGAACAGCCTATGGCTACACCTTC.

This clone has only a few counts. The chain uses TRBV6-4 and TRBJ2-1, with 7 bases aligning to TRBD2. Looked up from germline, CDR1 is MRHNA and CDR2 is SNTAGT. This CDR3 is 16 amino acids long. V lost 10 bases to trimming and J lost 0 bases; unmatched junction nucleotides: 12. The CDR3 protein is CATSREAGLSYNEQFF. The CDR3 DNA reads TGTGCCACGAGTCGGGAAGCGGGGCTCTCCTACAATGAGCAGTTCTTC.

The chain carries TRBV9 and TRBJ2-1; 10 nucleotides align to TRBD1. Trimming took 7 bases from V and 6 from J; bases not matched to a gene: 10. The CDR3 totals 15 residues. The germline V gene encodes CDR1 SGDLS and CDR2 YYNGEE. The CDR3 spells CASAKGGQGLNEQFF. The CDR3 DNA is TGTGCCAGCGCAAAAGGGGGACAGGGGCTCAATGAGCAGTTCTTC.

This clone was counted many times. V and J are TRBV2 and TRBJ1-1, with TRBD1 matching 11 bases. Trimming at V came to 8 bases and at J to 0 bases, leaving 5 bases not matched to a gene. The germline CDR1 and CDR2 sequences are SNHLY and FYNNEI. This CDR3 contains 15 residues. CDR3 sequence: CASVGTGGLNTEAFF. The CDR3 DNA reads TGTGCCAGCGTCGGGACAGGGGGGTTGAACACTGAAGCTTTCTTT.

This clone was seen more than once but under ten times. The chain combines TRBV9 with TRBJ2-7; maybe TRBD1 (5 bases). This CDR3 comprises 14 residues. V was cut by 7 bases and J by 0 bases, with 14 bases left in between. The V gene's germline CDR1 is SGDLS and CDR2 YYNGEE. The CDR3 DNA sequence: TGTGCCAGCTCACCAGCGACAGCCTCCTACGAGCAGTACTTC. This codes for CASSPATASYEQYF.

The rearrangement links TRBV7-6 to TRBJ2-5, with 8 bases fitting TRBD1. The CDR3 has 15 amino acids. The germline CDR1 and CDR2 sequences are SGHVS and FNYEAQ. V lost 1 base, J lost 5 bases, and 6 bases stayed unmatched. For the CDR3, the DNA is TGTGCCAGCAGCTTAGACCCGACAGGGGAGGAGACCCAGTACTTC. Encoded protein: CASSLDPTGEETQYF.

In DNA form, the CDR3 reads TGCGCCAGCAACACGGGGGGGTCCCAGGACGAGCAGTACTTC. Protein sequence: CASNTGGSQDEQYF. The chain is built from TRBV5-1 and TRBJ2-7, with 8 bases matching TRBD2. The ends lost 6 bases at V and 5 bases at J; junction bases unmatched: 10. The CDR3 spans 14 residues. Germline V gene sequence: CDR1 SGHRS, CDR2 YFSETQ.

This clone was found many times. The J gene is TRBJ2-7, the V gene TRBV7-9; TRBD1 aligns across 9 bases. V lost 5 bases to trimming and J lost 7 bases; unmatched junction nucleotides: 9. From germline, CDR1 is SEHNR and CDR2 FQNEAQ (reference sequence). CDR3 size: 14 residues. The CDR3 loop is CASSAGQGISEQYF. The DNA of the CDR3 is TGTGCCAGCAGCGCCGGACAGGGGATCTCGGAGCAGTACTTC.

The chain combines TRBV29-1 with TRBJ1-6; 8 bases fit TRBD1. Looked up from germline, CDR1 is SQVTM and CDR2 is ANQGSEA. The CDR3 extends over 13 amino acids. J gave up 9 bases and V 5 bases, and 6 bases lay outside the gene matches. CDR3 residues: CSVQTGVGSPLHF. The CDR3 nucleotides read TGCAGCGTTCAGACAGGGGTGGGTTCACCCCTCCACTTT.